The text below deals with one T cell receptor beta chain. Its antigen remains unknown. The data derive from a study of identical twins. V was pared by 6 bases and J by 3 bases, with 19 bases between. The CDR3 totals 15 residues. In germline, CDR1 is SGHRS, CDR2 YFSETQ. Overall study results and limits: A cross-sectional statistical analysis, not follow-up of the same donors, supported the conclusions. For cord blood, abundant beta clonotypes had fewer insertions, unlike memory repertoires, which showed none.

TCRdb reprocessed the 5' RACE reads via MiXCR and lists one record per CDR3 protein. The sample lists about 470,000 distinct CDR3 sequences; 20% to 30% were seen once. These same data were also listed under a study on T cells expressing NK-cell markers.

The sequence derives from a woman aged 18-29 years in good health. This chain joins TRBV5-1 and TRBJ2-7, with D perhaps being TRBD1 or TRBD2 (5 bases each). The specimen was CD4+ T cells sorted from blood. CDR3 bases: TGCGCCAGCAAAGGATCGGCAGGGAGTGGCTACGAGCAGTACTTC. Amino acids: CASKGSAGSGYEQYF.